The 10 T cell receptor beta chains below all came from one sample that was sequenced in a study of blood T cell repertoires in COVID-19. Profiling relied on immunoSEQ multiplex PCR, and the TCRdb table lists in-frame clones only, not all of them. The table has 55,000 to 90,000 clones, more than 85% seen once; the top ten hold 3.9%. The sample comprised peripheral blood. These receptors came from a man aged 70 or older with active COVID-19.

This rearrangement joins TRBV6-2 or TRBV6-3 to TRBJ1-2, with 7 bases fitting TRBD1. J gave up 7 bases and V 0 bases, and 8 bases lay outside the gene matches. CDR3 length: 15 residues. From germline, CDR1 is MNHEY and CDR2 SVGEGT. DNA of the CDR3: TGTGCCAGCAGTTACTCGCCAGGGGGACTTGTTGGCTACACCTTC. Amino acid sequence: CASSYSPGGLVGYTF.

The chain combines TRBV5-8 with TRBJ2-7, with D hard to call. Trimming shortened V by 4 bases and J by 7 bases, and 9 bases separated the two germline ends. This CDR3 spans 11 amino acids. Germline CDR1 reads SGHTS; CDR2 reads YDEGEE. CDR3 sequence (DNA): TGTGCCAGCAGCCTAGAGGAAGAGCAGTACTTC. Protein product: CASSLEEEQYF.

The CDR3 nucleotides read TGTGCCAGCAGCCCCCGTACAGGGCCAAGCAATCAGCCCCAGCATTTT. Translating gives CASSPRTGPSNQPQHF. The genes are TRBV7-2 and TRBJ1-5; maybe TRBD1 (6 bases). CDR1 is SGHTA and CDR2 is FQGNSA in the germline V gene. Trimming took off 5 bases at V and 1 base at J, with 15 bases between the two ends. The CDR3 extends over 16 amino acids.

The V call is TRBV7-2, the J call TRBJ2-5, with D tentatively TRBD1 (5 bases). This CDR3 contains 13 residues. Germline assignment: CDR1 SGHTA and CDR2 FQGNSA. V was clipped by 3 bases and J by 7 bases, with 12 bases between them. The CDR3: CASSFRAQGTQYF. The CDR3 DNA reads as TGTGCCAGCAGCTTTCGCGCCCAGGGGACCCAGTACTTC.

The genes are TRBV9 and TRBJ2-1; 7 bases are a match to TRBD1. Trimming at V came to 3 bases and at J to 4 bases, leaving 16 bases not matched to a gene. The CDR3 sequence is 18 residues long. The germline V gene encodes CDR1 SGDLS and CDR2 YYNGEE. The CDR3 coding sequence is TGTGCCAGCAGCGAGAGGGGGACCCGGACAGGATTTTACAATGAGCAGTTCTTC. This sequence encodes CASSERGTRTGFYNEQFF.

The CDR3 reads CSASSPAGRLEGSYNEQFF. The CDR3 DNA is TGCAGTGCTAGTTCCCCGGCGGGGCGGCTTGAGGGTTCCTACAATGAGCAGTTCTTC. This chain uses TRBV20-1 with TRBJ2-1; tentative D call: TRBD2 (6 bases). CDR3 length: 19 amino acids. V dropped 3 bases and J dropped 1 base, with 25 bases sitting between them. The V gene's germline CDR1 is DFQATT and CDR2 SNEGSKA (reference sequence).

CDR3 amino acids: CASSFGAGAYNEQFF. CDR3 nucleotides: TGTGCCAGCAGCTTCGGGGCAGGGGCATACAATGAGCAGTTCTTC. The rearrangement joins TRBV7-9 to TRBJ2-1; tentatively, D is TRBD1 (6 bases). Germline V lookup: CDR1 SEHNR, CDR2 FQNEAQ (reference sequence). V was pared by 3 bases and J by 4 bases, with 13 bases between. The CDR3 runs 15 residues. Looking up the rest from reference TRBV7-9 and TRBJ2-1 gives the full variable domain: DTGVSQNPRHKITKRGQNVTFRCDPISEHNRLYWYRQTLGQGPEFLTYFQNEAQLEKSRLLSDRFSAERPKGSFSTLEIQRTEQGDSAMYLCASSFGAGAYNEQFFGPGTRLTVL.

The chain employs TRBV11-2 and TRBJ2-7, with TRBD2 identical over 10 bases. This CDR3 comprises 15 residues. The germline V gene encodes CDR1 SGHAT and CDR2 FQNNGV. The V and J ends lost 5 bases and 2 bases, in that order; junction bases with no gene match: 6. CDR3 residues: CASSLPSGGTYEQYF. The DNA for the CDR3 is TGTGCCAGCAGCCTGCCTAGCGGGGGTACCTACGAGCAGTACTTC. The full variable domain, rest sourced from reference TRBV11-2 and TRBJ2-7, is EAGVAQSPRYKIIEKRQSVAFWCNPISGHATLYWYQQILGQGPKLLIQFQNNGVVDDSQLPKDRFSAERLKGVDSTLKIQPAKLEDSAVYLCASSLPSGGTYEQYFGPGTRLTVT.

The chain has TRBV24-1 and TRBJ2-5; 9 positions match TRBD1. With V trimmed by 2 bases and J by 2 bases, 8 bases remained unmatched. The CDR3 is made up of 17 amino acids. Germline V CDR1 and CDR2: KGHDR, SFDVKD. This CDR3 reads CATSDSLRDRVQETQYF. In nucleotides, the CDR3 is TGTGCCACCAGTGATTCCCTGAGGGACAGGGTACAAGAGACCCAGTACTTC.

This clone has only one observation. The chain employs TRBV24-1 and TRBJ1-2; no clear D. The CDR3 is 12 amino acids. The V gene's germline CDR1 is KGHDR and CDR2 SFDVKD. V lost 1 base to trimming and J lost 5 bases, with 4 bases between them. Written as DNA, the CDR3 is TGTGCCACCAGTGATTTCCGGTATGGCTACACCTTC. Translated: CATSDFRYGYTF.